Below, 16 T cell receptor beta chains from the same sample are listed, as sequenced in a study of T cell responses to AZD1222 COVID-19 vaccine. Assay used: immunoSEQ multiplex PCR; TCRdb lists only in-frame clones, some missing. Altogether 95,000 to 150,000 clones are present, roughly nine tenths being singletons, with the ten largest covering around 1.8%. The sample consisted of peripheral blood, taken on day 0 of AZD1222 vaccination. The receptors were sampled from an adult in good health.

V gene TRBV10-3 combines with J gene TRBJ2-1, with D tentatively TRBD2 (6 bases). The CDR3 sequence is 15 residues long. Deletions cut 0 bases from V and 6 bases from J, with 12 bases between. Germline CDR1 is ENHRY and CDR2 is SYGVKD. As DNA, the CDR3 is TGTGCCATCAGTGAGTCGAGCGGGCCAACCAATGAGCAGTTCTTC. It yields the protein CAISESSGPTNEQFF.

The chain recombines TRBV6-5 with TRBJ1-2; 8 bases align to TRBD1. CDR3 length equals 13 residues. After removal of 6 bases from V and 8 bases from J, the junction contained 8 bases not matched to a gene. CDR1 and CDR2 (germline): MNHEY, SVGAGI. The DNA for the CDR3 is TGTGCCAGCAGAGGTCAGGGGGCTCACGGCTACACCTTC. Its protein product is CASRGQGAHGYTF.

This rearrangement joins TRBV7-9 to TRBJ1-2; the D gene is possibly TRBD1 (5 bases). The CDR3 has 15 amino acids. Trimming removed 0 bases from V and 3 bases from J, with 11 bases in between. Looked up from germline, CDR1 is SEHNR and CDR2 is FQNEAQ (reference sequence). This CDR3 is CASSLARQGDYGYTF. The CDR3 DNA follows: TGTGCCAGCAGCTTAGCTCGTCAGGGTGACTATGGCTACACCTTC.

This clone was seen a single time. V usage is TRBV15 and J usage is TRBJ1-1; tentative D call: TRBD1 (5 bases). Trimming pared 0 bases from V and 4 bases from J, leaving 27 bases between. The CDR3 sequence is 20 residues long. Per germline, CDR1 LNHNV and CDR2 YYDKDF (reference sequence). As DNA, the CDR3 is TGTGCCACCAGCAGAGAGAGGAGGGGACCGGGACCCCGGCAGGGCACTGAAGCTTTCTTT. It yields the protein CATSRERRGPGPRQGTEAFF.

The chain employs TRBV5-4 and TRBJ1-1, with D hard to call. The V end lost 2 bases, the J end lost 1 base, and 6 bases lay between the germline ends. The CDR3 loop spans 13 amino acids. CDR1 is SGHNT and CDR2 is YYREEE in the germline V gene (reference sequence). The CDR3 bases are TGTGCCAGCAGCTTTGTCGGGAACACTGAAGCTTTCTTT. Translated: CASSFVGNTEAFF.

In DNA, the CDR3 is TGTGCCAGCAGCCTCCACATGAACACTGAAGCTTTCTTT. Translation gives CASSLHMNTEAFF. The chain is built from TRBV7-3 and TRBJ1-1; D not resolved. This CDR3 contains 13 residues. The germline V gene has CDR1 SGHTA and CDR2 FQGTGA. Trimming cost V 5 bases and J 0 bases, with 7 bases left between them.

The rearrangement links TRBV18 to TRBJ1-1; maybe TRBD1 (6 bases). The germline gives CDR1 KGHSH, CDR2 LQKENI. The CDR3 is 16 residues long. V was pared by 3 bases and J by 0 bases, with 14 bases between. DNA of the CDR3: TGTGCCAGCTCACCTTCCGAGGGGACACTGAACACTGAAGCTTTCTTT. It codes for CASSPSEGTLNTEAFF.

The V call is TRBV7-2, the J call TRBJ1-2; TRBD1 agrees at 9 bases. Trimming at V came to 1 base and at J to 7 bases, leaving 1 base not matched to a gene. The length of the CDR3 is 13 residues. Germline lookup yields CDR1 SGHTA and CDR2 FQGNSA. Here the CDR3 reads CASSLGTGVGYTF. As DNA, the CDR3 is TGTGCCAGCAGCTTAGGGACAGGGGTTGGCTACACCTTC.

V and J are TRBV30 and TRBJ1-5, with 8 nucleotides matching TRBD1. CDR1 GTSNPN and CDR2 SVGIG come from the germline V gene (reference sequence). With 2 bases clipped from V and 6 bases from J, the junction kept 9 bases outside the gene matches. The CDR3 totals 15 residues. The CDR3 DNA follows: TGTGCCTGGAGTCGATACAGGGGGTTGGGTCAGCCCCAGCATTTT. Translated: CAWSRYRGLGQPQHF.

This clone was found once. The chain couples TRBV24-1 to TRBJ2-5; D unclear. Germline CDR1 and CDR2: KGHDR and SFDVKD. The CDR3 is 10 residues long. Trimming took off 5 bases at V and 7 bases at J, with 4 bases between the two ends. CDR3 nucleotide sequence: TGTGCCACCAGTGTGGGGACCCAGTACTTC. Residues: CATSVGTQYF.

DNA of the CDR3: TGTGCCAGCAGCCTAGCGGGCCTAGAGACCCAGTACTTC. It encodes CASSLAGLETQYF. The chain links TRBV11-3 to TRBJ2-5; 8 bases map to TRBD2. Unmatched junction bases numbered 3, after V lost 5 bases and J lost 4 bases. Germline-derived CDR1 and CDR2 are SGHNT and YENEEA. This CDR3 is 13 amino acids long.

This chain links TRBV19 with TRBJ2-5, with D possibly being TRBD1 or TRBD2 (5 bases each). Per germline, CDR1 LNHDA and CDR2 SQIVND (reference sequence). Trimming left V 6 bases short and J 5 bases short, with 10 bases between. The CDR3 is 12 amino acids. CDR3 DNA sequence: TGTGCCAGTAGCGGGGCCGGGGAGACCCAGTACTTC. Amino acids: CASSGAGETQYF.

The V call is TRBV5-4, the J call TRBJ1-2, with a possible D match to TRBD1 (5 bases). This CDR3 region has 16 residues. Germline V CDR1 and CDR2: SGHNT, YYREEE (reference sequence). Trimming stripped 0 bases from V and 4 bases from J, with 16 bases between. CDR3 sequence (DNA): TGTGCCAGCAGCTTGGATCAGGGCCCCGTCTTCTATGGCTACACCTTC. It is translated as CASSLDQGPVFYGYTF.

This chain connects TRBV6-5 to TRBJ2-7; 7 bases agree with TRBD1. CDR1 MNHEY and CDR2 SVGAGI come from the germline V gene. This CDR3 region has 13 residues. V trimming: 5 bases; J trimming: 5 bases; junction bases outside the gene matches: 6. Here the CDR3 reads CASSRTGANEQYV. CDR3 sequence (DNA): TGTGCCAGCAGTCGAACAGGGGCCAACGAGCAGTACGTC.

V usage is TRBV15 and J usage is TRBJ1-4; no firm D call. Trimming removed 0 bases from V and 1 base from J, with 9 bases in between. This CDR3 is built from 16 residues. From germline, CDR1 is LNHNV and CDR2 YYDKDF (reference sequence). The CDR3 nucleotides read TGTGCCACCAGCAGAGATGAGAAAGAAACTAATGAAAAACTGTTTTTT. It is translated as CATSRDEKETNEKLFF.

The chain couples TRBV19 to TRBJ1-5; TRBD1 is a possible D gene (5 bases). The CDR3 sequence is 14 residues long. Trimming took 5 bases from V and 2 from J, leaving 10 bases between them. Germline CDR1 reads LNHDA; CDR2 reads SQIVND (reference sequence). DNA of the CDR3: TGTGCCAGTAGTCCATGGGGGGGCAATCAGCCCCAGCATTTT. Amino acids: CASSPWGGNQPQHF.